Listed below are T cell receptor beta chains from one sample, sequenced in a study of T cell repertoires in cytomegalovirus infection. TCRdb recomputed calls from the reads with MiXCR, one row per CDR3 protein. The sample consists of approximately 56,000 distinct CDR3 sequences, around a fifth of them appearing once. What these receptors recognize is not known. Material: CD8+ T cells from cultured PBMCs, obtained from culture after CMV antigen stimulation. All receptors come from a human donor in good health (CMV status not recorded). Some clones in this sample may be carry-over from other donors' samples. Both conserved end residues are part of each CDR3. The D gene is left open where the match is weak. Where a row states a size, it is once, few, many or the class of an expanded clone; other rows omit it.

V	length	J	size	D	DNA	CDR3
TRBV12-3/TRBV12-4	15	TRBJ1-2	few	.	TGTGCCAGCAGTGAGACTCCGACGGAAAACTATGGCTACACCTTC	CASSETPTENYGYTF
TRBV7-2	15	TRBJ1-2	many	.	TGTGCCAGCAGCTTAGGACGCGTACCTAACTATGGCTACACCTTC	CASSLGRVPNYGYTF
TRBV5-4	13	TRBJ1-5	few	.	TGTGCCAGCAGCCGGGGTGGTGCTCAGCCCCAGCATTTT	CASSRGGAQPQHF
TRBV7-2	14	TRBJ2-1	.	.	TGTGCCAGCAGCCCCGGACGGGACTGGGATGAGCAGTTCTTC	CASSPGRDWDEQFF
TRBV15	18	TRBJ2-1	few	TRBD2	TGTGCCACCAGCAGAGATACGAAGGCGGGGGACCTCTACAATGAGCAGTTCTTC	CATSRDTKAGDLYNEQFF
TRBV7-2	13	TRBJ2-7	.	TRBD2	TGTGCCAGCAGCGAGGGACTAGCGTACGAGCAGTACTTC	CASSEGLAYEQYF
TRBV11-2	15	TRBJ1-2	.	TRBD1	TGTGCCAGCAGCGGTCGGGACAGCCTGAACTATGGCTACACCTTC	CASSGRDSLNYGYTF
TRBV7-9	19	TRBJ2-6	.	.	TGTGCCAGCAGCCCTACTGAGGGGGGACTCCTCTCTGGGGCCAACGTCCTGACTTTC	CASSPTEGGLLSGANVLTF
TRBV2	13	TRBJ2-5	.	.	TGTGCCAGCAGTGACTCGACTGGAGAGACCCAGTACTTC	CASSDSTGETQYF
TRBV6-2/TRBV6-3	15	TRBJ2-7	many	TRBD2	TGTGCCAGCACAAGGACTAGCGAGGCGGCCTACGAGCAGTACTTC	CASTRTSEAAYEQYF
TRBV20-1	19	TRBJ2-3	.	TRBD2	TGCAGTGCTAGAGCGCCCGGGACTAGCGGGGGGGCCGCCACAGATACGCAGTATTTT	CSARAPGTSGGAATDTQYF
TRBV19	13	TRBJ1-1	few	.	TGTGCCAGTAGTATAGAATGGCAGCCAGAAGCTTTCTTT	CASSIEWQPEAFF
TRBV6-5	16	TRBJ1-6	.	.	TGTGCCAGCAAACCCCCGGGGATGGGTGGTGATTCACCCCTCCACTTT	CASKPPGMGGDSPLHF
TRBV19	14	TRBJ1-2	few	.	TGTGCCAGCTTCGCTCCCCATCTCCTGGGCGGCTACACCTTC	CASFAPHLLGGYTF
TRBV6-6	14	TRBJ2-7	.	TRBD1	TGTGCCAGCAACCCGGCGCAGGGGGCTAACGAGCAGTACTTC	CASNPAQGANEQYF